The TCR beta chain described here comes from a study of T cells in Graves' hyperthyroidism and ophthalmopathy. About this clonotype itself: What it binds is unknown.

Fresh peripheral blood, around 11 ml of it, supplied the PBMCs. Trimming cost V 0 bases and J 2 bases, with 8 bases left between them. This CDR3 has 14 residues. Germline CDR1 and CDR2: MGHRA and YSYEKL. Findings of the study overall: Most thyroid clonotypes expanded above 0.001 appeared in blood too.

There were TCR beta CDR3 regions amplified from RNA transcripts. When the TCR CDR3 underwent first-round RT-PCR, the HTBI primer set was used. TCRdb reanalysed the multiplex PCR reads using MiXCR and keeps one entry per CDR3 protein. The sample holds under 750,000 distinct CDR3 sequences, over 15% seen once. The sequence was obtained from a woman in her forties or fifties with Graves' hyperthyroidism that later progressed to Graves' ophthalmopathy. J is TRBJ2-7 and V is TRBV4-1, with D perhaps matching TRBD1 or TRBD2 (5 bases each). What was sequenced was blood. CDR3 sequence reads: CASSQERGTYEQYF. The CDR3 DNA reads TGCGCCAGCAGCCAAGAGAGGGGCACCTACGAGCAGTACTTC.